A single sample is the source of the 28 T cell receptor beta chains below, sequenced in a study of a mutant IDH1 vaccine in newly diagnosed glioma. Time point given: week 5, during vaccination. One vaccine dose held 300 ug of mutant IDH1 20-mer peptide and came with topical imiquimod. The repertoire was sequenced with immunoSEQ multiplex PCR; TCRdb's copy has only in-frame clones and lacks some. The data hold around 56,000 clones, with 82% observed a single time. Their antigens remain unidentified. The specimen comprised PBMCs, sampled from a glioma patient whose treatment included an IDH1 peptide vaccine. The receptors were gathered from a woman under 30 with glioma. Some clones in this sample may be carry-over from other donors' samples.

In its sample, this clone was seen a few times. The chain uses TRBV20-1 and TRBJ1-1; no clear D. Germline V gene lookup returns CDR1 DFQATT and CDR2 SNEGSKA (reference sequence). The germline V and J ends were trimmed by 1 base and 10 bases, with 10 bases remaining between them. The CDR3 covers 11 residues. CDR3 protein: CSARGESAAFF. The CDR3 bases are TGCAGTGCTAGAGGCGAGAGTGCAGCTTTCTTT.

This chain connects TRBV6-1 to TRBJ2-7; D perhaps matches TRBD2 (5 bases). This CDR3 is 15 amino acids long. The V gene's germline CDR1 is MNHNS and CDR2 SASEGT. Trimming shortened V by 5 bases and J by 5 bases, and 19 bases separated the two germline ends. The CDR3 sequence: CASSTSLSGKNEQYF. CDR3 nucleotide sequence: TGTGCCAGCAGTACTTCATTATCGGGGAAGAACGAGCAGTACTTC.

The V call is TRBV7-3, the J call TRBJ2-2; the D is unclear. The V gene lost 5 bases and the J gene lost 6 bases, with 13 bases spanning the gap. Per the germline V gene, CDR1 is SGHTA and CDR2 is FQGTGA. The CDR3 totals 14 residues. In DNA, the CDR3 is TGTGCCAGCAGCCTCCGGCCGGTGCCCGGGGAGCTGTTTTTT. It translates to CASSLRPVPGELFF.

The chain has TRBV4-2 and TRBJ1-5, with 7 bases fitting TRBD1. This CDR3 contains 14 residues. CDR1 is LGHNA and CDR2 is YNFKEQ in the germline V gene. Losses at the gene ends were 5 bases for V and 5 bases for J; bases not matched to a gene: 6. The chain's CDR3 is CASSSRQGHQPQHF. The CDR3 bases are TGTGCCAGCAGCTCTCGACAGGGACATCAGCCCCAGCATTTT.

This clone was picked up one time. The DNA for the CDR3 is TGTGCCAGCAGCTTACTTAGGGGAACTGAAGCTTTCTTT. It is translated as CASSLLRGTEAFF. This chain connects TRBV7-2 to TRBJ1-1, with D perhaps TRBD1 (5 bases). The CDR3 contains 13 residues. Germline lookup yields CDR1 SGHTA and CDR2 FQGNSA. Trimming removed 2 bases from V and 5 bases from J, with 9 bases in between.

V gene TRBV29-1 combines with J gene TRBJ2-1; D unresolved. This CDR3 region has 13 residues. In germline, CDR1 is SQVTM, CDR2 ANQGSEA. The ends were cut back, 5 bases at V and 6 bases at J, with 14 bases in the middle. The CDR3 nucleotides are TGCAGCGTTTTAGCCCTGGGTGGCAATGAGCAGTTCTTC. Its translation: CSVLALGGNEQFF.

This clone was seen just once. This chain uses TRBV7-9 with TRBJ1-1; D is ambiguous. The CDR3 runs to 15 residues. Germline V gene lookup returns CDR1 SEHNR and CDR2 FQNEAQ (reference sequence). The V end lost 0 bases, the J end lost 2 bases, and 10 bases lay between the germline ends. This chain's CDR3 is CASSLAGSINTEAFF. In DNA, the CDR3 is TGTGCCAGCAGCTTAGCAGGGAGTATCAACACTGAAGCTTTCTTT.

Here the CDR3 DNA reads TGCGCCAGCAGCTTGCACAGGGAGAGAGGCTACACCTTC. The encoded protein is CASSLHRERGYTF. This chain connects TRBV5-1 to TRBJ1-2, with D perhaps TRBD1 (6 bases). Germline CDR1 reads SGHRS; CDR2 reads YFSETQ. Trimming cost V 1 base and J 8 bases, with 12 bases left between them. The CDR3 is 13 amino acids.

The CDR3 is CASSPWGWSQPQHF. The CDR3 DNA is TGTGCCAGTAGCCCCTGGGGGTGGAGTCAGCCCCAGCATTTT. The V gene is TRBV19, the J gene TRBJ1-5, with D possibly TRBD1 on 5 matching bases. Germline-derived CDR1 and CDR2 are LNHDA and SQIVND (reference sequence). V lost 6 bases and J lost 6, with 15 bases in between. The CDR3 sequence is 14 residues long.

This chain uses TRBV7-2 with TRBJ1-1, with D uncertain. The CDR3 has 12 amino acids. Looked up from germline, CDR1 is SGHTA and CDR2 is FQGNSA. Trimming took 4 bases from V and 5 from J, leaving 8 bases between them. Here the CDR3 DNA reads TGTGCCAGCAGCTCCCTGGCTACTGAAGCTTTCTTT. As protein: CASSSLATEAFF.

The chain links TRBV18 to TRBJ1-5; D is undetermined. Germline V CDR1 and CDR2: KGHSH, LQKENI. V gave up 2 bases and J gave up 4 bases, with 3 bases separating them. The CDR3 is made up of 12 amino acids. CDR3 nucleotides: TGTGCCAGCTCACCAGTGAATCAGCCCCAGCATTTT. Translation: CASSPVNQPQHF. The entire variable domain, with the rest obtained from reference TRBV18 and TRBJ1-5, is as follows: NAGVMQNPRHLVRRRGQEARLRCSPMKGHSHVYWYRQLPEEGLKFMVYLQKENIIDESGMPKERFSAEFPKEGPSILRIQQVVRGDSAAYFCASSPVNQPQHFGDGTRLSIL.

In this sample, this clone turned up once. The genes are TRBV19 and TRBJ1-2; TRBD1 aligns across 8 bases. Germline V gives CDR1 LNHDA, CDR2 SQIVND (reference sequence). CDR3 size: 13 residues. Trimming cost V 9 bases and J 7 bases; bases outside gene matches: 10. This chain's CDR3 is CASSGQGVGGYTF. The DNA for the CDR3 is TGTGCCAGCTCTGGACAGGGCGTCGGTGGCTACACCTTC.

The chain joins TRBV10-3 to TRBJ1-3; D is ambiguous. V shed 7 bases and J shed 7 bases, with 11 bases lying between them. This CDR3 comprises 12 residues. Germline V CDR1 and CDR2: ENHRY, SYGVKD. CDR3 residues: CAINTGGNTIYF. The CDR3 DNA reads TGTGCCATCAACACCGGCGGGAACACCATATATTTT.

This clone appeared once. The V call is TRBV5-1, the J call TRBJ1-1, with D hard to call. The CDR3 spans 14 residues. Germline V gives CDR1 SGHRS, CDR2 YFSETQ. Trimming removed 4 bases at V and 0 bases at J, with 10 bases between. CDR3 bases: TGCGCCAGCAGCCGGACGGCTCTGAACACTGAAGCTTTCTTT. Translation gives CASSRTALNTEAFF.

Details on this clone: The identical CDR3 is also encoded by other nucleotide sequences in the sample. This chain uses TRBV5-1 with TRBJ2-7; D unclear. The CDR3 consists of 11 residues. Germline assignment: CDR1 SGHRS and CDR2 YFSETQ. Between the trimmed V and J ends, which lost 3 bases and 1 base, there was a span of 2 bases. Here the CDR3 DNA reads TGCGCCAGCAGCTCTTCCTACGAGCAGTACTTC. This translates into CASSSSYEQYF.

The V call is TRBV18, the J call TRBJ1-3; no reliable D call. This CDR3 spans 13 amino acids. V was pared by 7 bases and J by 4 bases, with 11 bases between. Germline V gene sequence: CDR1 KGHSH, CDR2 LQKENI. The CDR3 region is CASCALGGNTIYF. CDR3 nucleotide sequence: TGTGCCAGCTGCGCGCTGGGGGGAAACACCATATATTTT.

The genes are TRBV4-3 and TRBJ1-5; TRBD1 is a possible D gene (5 bases). Germline lookup yields CDR1 LGHNA and CDR2 YSLEER. The CDR3 extends over 14 amino acids. The ends were cut back, 1 base at V and 7 bases at J, with 11 bases in the middle. The CDR3, as DNA: TGCGCCAGCAGCCAAGTTTTGAGGGGACAGCCCCAGCATTTT. Translated, it gives CASSQVLRGQPQHF.

The chain couples TRBV6-1 to TRBJ1-6; D is possibly TRBD1 (5 bases). Trimming cost V 1 base and J 9 bases, with 10 bases left between them. The CDR3 spans 14 residues. Looked up from germline, CDR1 is MNHNS and CDR2 is SASEGT. DNA of the CDR3: TGTGCCAGCAGTGAAGTGGGGGGTGGTTCACCCCTCCACTTT. This gives the protein CASSEVGGGSPLHF.

The J gene is TRBJ1-1, the V gene TRBV19; D gene uncertain. Trimming took off 8 bases at V and 0 bases at J, with 7 bases between the two ends. The CDR3 is 12 amino acids. Germline CDR1 reads LNHDA; CDR2 reads SQIVND (reference sequence). CDR3 coding DNA: TGTGCCAGTCGACACGTGAACACTGAAGCTTTCTTT. Translation gives CASRHVNTEAFF.

This clone occurred a few times. The chain has TRBV5-4 and TRBJ2-1; 8 nucleotides agree with TRBD2. The CDR3 extends over 14 amino acids. Trimming at V came to 3 bases and at J to 4 bases, leaving 3 bases not matched to a gene. The germline gives CDR1 SGHNT, CDR2 YYREEE (reference sequence). CDR3 nucleotides: TGTGCCAGCAGCTCGGGGGGGCCGTACAATGAGCAGTTCTTC. Amino acid sequence: CASSSGGPYNEQFF.

The chain couples TRBV5-5 to TRBJ1-4, with D unresolved. The CDR3 totals 13 residues. The germline V and J ends were trimmed by 3 bases and 12 bases, with 15 bases remaining between them. CDR1 SGHKS and CDR2 YYEKEE come from the germline V gene (reference sequence). CDR3 nucleotide sequence: TGTGCCAGCAGCTCGCAGCCAGGTATAGAACTGTTTTTT. Protein product: CASSSQPGIELFF.

The chain joins TRBV4-3 to TRBJ2-1; weak D call: TRBD1 (7 bases). V gave up 0 bases and J gave up 2 bases, with 20 bases separating them. This CDR3 comprises 19 residues. Germline CDR1 LGHNA, CDR2 YSLEER. The CDR3 loop reads CASSQDPVAGGYTYNEQFF. The CDR3 nucleotides are TGCGCCAGCAGCCAAGACCCAGTTGCAGGGGGGTACACCTACAATGAGCAGTTCTTC.

The CDR3: CASSPGLVDREQYF. The DNA for the CDR3 is TGTGCCAGCAGCCCGGGACTAGTTGATCGTGAGCAGTACTTC. The chain is built from TRBV7-9 and TRBJ2-7, with 8 bases that match TRBD2. Germline-derived CDR1 and CDR2 are SEHNR and FQNEAQ (reference sequence). The CDR3 is made up of 14 amino acids. With 5 bases clipped from V and 7 bases from J, the junction kept 10 bases outside the gene matches.

The CDR3 DNA sequence: TGTGCCAGCAGCCGAAGGCGGGCCGAACCCTACGAGCAGTACTTC. This sequence encodes CASSRRRAEPYEQYF. The chain recombines TRBV7-8 with TRBJ2-7; a weak D match, TRBD2 (5 bases). The CDR3 extends over 15 amino acids. The germline gives CDR1 SGHVS, CDR2 FQNEAQ. Trimming took off 5 bases at V and 2 bases at J, with 16 bases between the two ends.

J is TRBJ1-2 and V is TRBV29-1; D may be TRBD1 (6 bases). V gave up 4 bases and J gave up 3 bases, with 9 bases separating them. The CDR3 extends over 12 amino acids. Germline lookup yields CDR1 SQVTM and CDR2 ANQGSEA. The CDR3 bases are TGCAGCGTTGGCAGGGGAGACTATGGCTACACCTTC. Residues: CSVGRGDYGYTF.

CDR3 protein: CASSLGQGFSGYTF. The CDR3 DNA is TGCGCCAGCAGCTTGGGGCAGGGCTTCAGTGGCTACACCTTC. The chain combines TRBV5-1 with TRBJ1-2, with D perhaps TRBD1 (5 bases). Germline CDR1 reads SGHRS; CDR2 reads YFSETQ. The V end was cut by 0 bases, the J end by 7 bases, with 13 bases between. The CDR3 is 14 amino acids.

The V call is TRBV4-1, the J call TRBJ2-2, with 7 bases identical to TRBD1. The CDR3 is made up of 20 amino acids. CDR1 is MGHRA, CDR2 YSYEKL, per germline. V shed 2 bases and J 4 bases; nucleotides not matched to a gene: 19. The CDR3 DNA follows: TGCGCCAGCAGCCAACCGAAATCGGGGACAGTCTATCGGGGCACCGGGGAGCTGTTTTTT. This translates into CASSQPKSGTVYRGTGELFF.

The rearrangement links TRBV27 to TRBJ1-5, with 7 bases matching TRBD1. V trimming: 0 bases; J trimming: 4 bases; junction bases outside the gene matches: 3. The CDR3 totals 15 residues. Germline lookup yields CDR1 MNHEY and CDR2 SMNVEV (reference sequence). CDR3 DNA: TGTGCCAGCAGTTTATCCCCACAGGGGAATCAGCCCCAGCATTTT. Encoded protein: CASSLSPQGNQPQHF.